The 31 T cell receptor beta chains reported below all come from one sample, sequenced in a study of tissue T cells after allogeneic stem cell transplantation. This table comes from immunoSEQ multiplex PCR, and its TCRdb copy is limited to in-frame clones, with some not included. This table has 7,000 to 8,500 clones, roughly half appearing once. Time point: mouse harvest day 7 after allogeneic transplant. Each mouse received 10^7 T-cell-depleted marrow cells plus 10^6 splenic CD5+ T cells by tail vein. The specimen sequenced was lymph node tissue. The source of these receptors is a female BALB/c mouse given C57BL/6 T cells with graft-versus-host disease after an allogeneic hematopoietic cell transplant.

This clone has only a few counts. Germline and genes: mouse. The CDR3 end lies 1 residue beyond the end of the read and is filled in from the germline J gene. The gene calls are TRBV12-1 and TRBJ2-1; 8 nucleotides line up with TRBD2. V was clipped by 0 bases and J by 4 bases; unmatched bases: 4. The CDR3 sequence is 15 residues long. Germline V CDR1 and CDR2: SGHSN, HYEKVE. CDR3 sequence reads: CASSLETGGYAEQFF. CDR3 bases read: TGTGCCAGCTCTCTCGAAACTGGGGGATATGCTGAGCAGTTC.

This clone has a handful of counts. Gene names are mouse gene names. The observed sequence ends 1 residue before the CDR3 terminus, with the missing tail filled in from the germline J gene. The chain combines TRBV26 with TRBJ2-2; D assignment may be TRBD1 or TRBD2 (5 bases each). V was pared by 6 bases and J by 2 bases, with 10 bases between. Germline-derived CDR1 and CDR2 are KGHPV and FQNQEV (reference sequence). The CDR3 contains 14 residues. Here the CDR3 reads CASRPGTNTGQLYF. The covered CDR3 bases are TGTGCCAGCAGACCCGGGACCAACACCGGGCAGCTCTAC.

As for this clone: Each gene name is a mouse one. CDR3 bases read: TGTGCCAGCAGTCACCGGGACAGAAACTCCGACTACACC. It codes for CASSHRDRNSDYT. The full CDR3 sequence reads CASSHRDRNSDYTF. The chain has TRBV13-1 and TRBJ1-2, with 7 bases that match TRBD1. Read sequence stops 1 residue before the CDR3 end, and the germline J gene provides the missing end. Germline V gene data show CDR1 as NSHNY and CDR2 as SYGAGN. The trim removed 4 bases at V and 1 base at J, leaving 4 bases unmatched. The CDR3 length is 14 residues.

In regard to this clone: Gene names are mouse gene names. The CDR3 end lies 1 residue beyond the end of the read and is filled in from the germline J gene. The rearrangement uses TRBV26 and TRBJ1-5; 9 bases fit TRBD1. This CDR3 is 15 amino acids long. Germline V lookup: CDR1 KGHPV, CDR2 FQNQEV (reference sequence). J was trimmed by 3 bases and V by 6 bases; bases with no gene match: 6. The CDR3 is CASSRTGESNQAPLF. The CDR3 DNA, read in part, is TGTGCCAGCAGCCGGACAGGGGAGAGCAACCAGGCTCCGCTT.

This clone was recorded once. Relative to the germline gene, one junction end is altered; a read error may explain this. The germline and genes are mouse ones. The read stops 1 residue short of the end of the CDR3; the missing end is completed from the germline J gene. V usage is TRBV13-1 and J usage is TRBJ2-3; D is possibly TRBD1 or TRBD2 (7 bases each). The CDR3 loop spans 14 amino acids. From germline, CDR1 is NSHNY and CDR2 SYGAGN. Incomplete CDR3 DNA: TGTGCCCGCAGGGGGGGGACGAATGCAGAAACGCTGTAT. It specifies CARRGGTNAETLY. The CDR3 in full is CARRGGTNAETLYF.

Note on this clone: The gene names given are mouse names. The read comes to an end 1 residue before the CDR3 does, leaving the germline J gene to fill in the end. The identical CDR3 is also encoded by other nucleotide sequences in the sample. The chain carries TRBV26 and TRBJ1-1; D not certain. Germline CDR1 and CDR2: KGHPV and FQNQEV (reference sequence). The V gene lost 2 bases and the J gene lost 1 base, with 5 bases spanning the gap. This CDR3 comprises 13 residues. The chain's CDR3 is CASSLRINTEVFF. The sequenced CDR3 bases are TGTGCCAGCAGTCTGCGAATAAACACAGAAGTCTTC. The variable domain in full, with the rest retrieved from reference TRBV26 and TRBJ1-1, is NSKVIQTPRYLVKGQGQKAKMRCIPEKGHPVVFWYQQNKNNEFKFLINFQNQEVLQQIDMTEKRFSAECPSNSPCSLEIQSSEAGDSALYLCASSLRINTEVFFGKGTRLTVV.

Details on this clone: The genes are named according to mouse. This chain's CDR3 is CASSQGQNSPLYF. The sequenced CDR3 bases are TGTGCCAGCAGCCAGGGACAGAATTCGCCCCTCTAC. This chain links TRBV3 with TRBJ1-6, with 7 bases identical to TRBD1. The CDR3 end falls 1 residue outside the read, so it is completed with the germline J gene. TRBJ1-6 is classed as an ORF, of uncertain function. V dropped 5 bases and J dropped 7; count of bases not matched to a gene: 2. The CDR3 contains 13 residues. The germline V gene encodes CDR1 SNHLY and CDR2 FYNGKV (reference sequence).

Comment on this clone: Gene names and germline match the mouse. Read data end 1 residue before the CDR3 end; the end is taken from the germline J gene. The chain joins TRBV12-2 to TRBJ2-5; 10 bases align to TRBD2. This CDR3 has 15 amino acids. V shed 0 bases and J 7 bases; nucleotides not matched to a gene: 6. In germline, CDR1 is SGHLS, CDR2 HYDKME. The CDR3 loop is CASSLGWGGGNTQYF. Partial CDR3 DNA: TGTGCCAGCTCTCTCGGCTGGGGGGGCGGAAACACCCAGTAC.

As to this clone: Gene names and germline match the mouse. The read ends 1 residue shy of where the CDR3 ends; the end is completed using the germline J gene. The chain joins TRBV26 to TRBJ2-3; 7 bases align to TRBD1. Germline values: CDR1 KGHPV, CDR2 FQNQEV (reference sequence). The CDR3 consists of 14 residues. After removal of 4 bases from V and 0 bases from J, the junction contained 1 base not matched to a gene. Here the CDR3 reads CASSPQGSAETLYF. The DNA read from the CDR3 is TGTGCCAGCAGTCCACAGGGGAGTGCAGAAACGCTGTAT. The variable domain in full, with the rest retrieved from reference TRBV26 and TRBJ2-3, is NSKVIQTPRYLVKGQGQKAKMRCIPEKGHPVVFWYQQNKNNEFKFLINFQNQEVLQQIDMTEKRFSAECPSNSPCSLEIQSSEAGDSALYLCASSPQGSAETLYFGSGTRLTVL.

Regarding this clone: Germline and genes: mouse. The read terminates 1 residue ahead of where the CDR3 ends, so the germline J gene completes it. The chain has TRBV23 and TRBJ1-5. CDR1 and CDR2 (germline): KGHTA, FQNQQP. There are 13 residues in the CDR3. This chain's CDR3 is CSSSWDNNQAPLF. CDR3 bases read: TGCTCCAGCAGCTGGGACAACAACCAGGCTCCGCTT.

Concerning this clone: Mouse names are used for the genes. The read gets to within 1 residue of the CDR3 end, and the germline J gene fills in the rest. The chain uses TRBV3 and TRBJ2-7, with 8 bases lining up with TRBD1. The CDR3 extends over 12 amino acids. CDR1 and CDR2 from the germline V gene are SNHLY and FYNGKV (reference sequence). V was clipped by 4 bases and J by 6 bases; unmatched bases: 2. The CDR3 protein is CASSSQGGEQYF. The CDR3 bases that were read are TGTGCCAGCAGCTCACAGGGGGGTGAACAGTAC.

This clone has just one count. The gene names here belong to mouse. Read coverage stops 1 residue before the CDR3 terminus; the germline J gene supplies the remainder. The chain has TRBV19 and TRBJ2-7; 11 bases map to TRBD2. The CDR3 has 14 amino acids. J lost 0 bases, V lost 7 bases, and 3 bases had no gene match. Germline loops: CDR1 FNHDT, CDR2 SITEND (reference sequence). The CDR3 here is CASRTGGSSYEQYF. CDR3 DNA (partial): TGTGCCAGCCGGACTGGGGGGTCCTCCTATGAACAGTAC. The whole variable domain, remainder taken from reference TRBV19 and TRBJ2-7, is GGIITQTPKFLIGQEGQKLTLKCQQNFNHDTMYWYRQDSGKGLRLIYYSITENDLQKGDLSEGYDASREKKSSFSLTVTSAQKNEMAVFLCASRTGGSSYEQYFGPGTRLTVL.

As for this clone: Genes here carry mouse names. Coverage ceases 1 residue before the CDR3 finishes, and the germline J gene fills in the end. The rearrangement links TRBV13-3 to TRBJ2-5; 10 positions agree with TRBD2. V lost 4 bases to trimming and J lost 0 bases; unmatched junction nucleotides: 5. The CDR3 has 16 amino acids. Germline V gene data show CDR1 as NNHDY and CDR2 as SYVADS. The sequenced CDR3 bases are TGTGCCAGCAGTCCCGGGACTGGGGAGAACCAAGACACCCAGTAC. Translated, it gives CASSPGTGENQDTQY. The whole CDR3 is CASSPGTGENQDTQYF.

Comments on this clone: Gene labels here are mouse ones. The read falls 1 residue short of the CDR3 end, and the missing part is taken from the germline J gene. V gene TRBV5 combines with J gene TRBJ2-5; D not resolved. V lost 4 bases and J 0 bases, leaving 11 bases between the germline ends. The CDR3 has 15 residues. The germline V gene encodes CDR1 LGHNA and CDR2 YNLKQL (reference sequence). The CDR3 region is CASSPRGFNQDTQYF. The DNA read from the CDR3 is TGTGCCAGCAGCCCCCGAGGGTTTAACCAAGACACCCAGTAC.

This clone has more than one count but fewer than ten. Each gene name is a mouse one. The observed sequence ends 1 residue before the CDR3 terminus, with the missing tail filled in from the germline J gene. This chain uses TRBV13-3 with TRBJ2-7; 8 bases fit TRBD1. Trimming removed 2 bases from V and 7 bases from J; junction bases left unmatched: 5. This CDR3 region has 13 residues. Germline loops: CDR1 NNHDY, CDR2 SYVADS. The DNA read from the CDR3 is TGTGCCAGCAGTGACCAGGGGGCGGGGGAACAGTAC. This gives the protein CASSDQGAGEQY. The full CDR3 reads CASSDQGAGEQYF.

Comments on this clone: Mouse germline and gene names are used. The read terminates 1 residue ahead of where the CDR3 ends, so the germline J gene completes it. The chain employs TRBV23 and TRBJ2-3. This CDR3 contains 10 residues. Germline-derived CDR1 and CDR2 are KGHTA and FQNQQP. The sequenced CDR3 bases are TGCTCCAGCGGTGCAGAAACGCTGTAT. Its protein product is CSSGAETLY. The CDR3 in full is CSSGAETLYF.

A note on this clone: Genes and germline come from the mouse. Read sequence stops 1 residue before the CDR3 end, and the germline J gene provides the missing end. The gene calls are TRBV29 and TRBJ2-7; D perhaps matches TRBD2 (7 bases). The CDR3 is 12 amino acids. V lost 4 bases to trimming and J lost 5 bases, with 9 bases between them. Germline V gene lookup returns CDR1 MSHET and CDR2 SYDVDS. CDR3 sequence: CASSSGGDEQYF. CDR3 bases read: TGTGCTAGCAGTTCGGGGGGCGATGAACAGTAC.

In this sample, this clone turned up a few times. Mouse germline and gene names are used. The CDR3 is cut off 1 residue early in the read; its end comes from the germline J gene. The chain recombines TRBV26 with TRBJ2-7; D gene uncertain. The V end lost 6 bases, the J end lost 3 bases, and 9 bases lay between the germline ends. The CDR3 has 12 residues. The germline gives CDR1 KGHPV, CDR2 FQNQEV (reference sequence). CDR3 sequence reads: CASSLDNYEQYF. The CDR3 bases that were read are TGTGCCAGCAGCCTCGACAACTATGAACAGTAC.

This clone has more than one count but fewer than ten. Genes and germline are mouse. Read coverage stops 1 residue before the CDR3 terminus; the germline J gene supplies the remainder. The chain links TRBV17 to TRBJ2-7, with 11 bases matching TRBD2. J gave up 8 bases and V 7 bases, and 4 bases lay outside the gene matches. This CDR3 has 12 amino acids. Germline CDR1 MNHDT, CDR2 YYDKIL. This CDR3 is CASKTGGGQQYF. The CDR3 DNA, read in part, is TGTGCTAGCAAGACTGGGGGGGGGCAACAGTAC.

In regard to this clone: Mouse gene names and germline throughout. This CDR3 is CASSPGLGGRAEQFF. The sequenced part of the CDR3 DNA is TGTGCCAGCAGCCCTGGACTGGGGGGGCGTGCTGAGCAGTTC. This sequence joins TRBV3 and TRBJ2-1; 13 nucleotides align to TRBD2. From the germline J gene comes the end of the CDR3, since the read stops 1 residue before it. This CDR3 region has 15 residues. Trimming at V came to 5 bases and at J to 6 bases, leaving 4 bases not matched to a gene. Germline V CDR1 and CDR2: SNHLY, FYNGKV (reference sequence).

Worth noting for this clone: All gene names here are mouse names. The observed sequence ends 1 residue before the CDR3 terminus, with the missing tail filled in from the germline J gene. Other DNA sequences of this sample code for an identical CDR3. The V gene is TRBV17, the J gene TRBJ2-7; 9 bases line up with TRBD2. The CDR3 length is 12 residues. V shed 7 bases and J 7 bases; nucleotides not matched to a gene: 5. Germline V lookup: CDR1 MNHDT, CDR2 YYDKIL. The sequenced part of the CDR3 DNA is TGTGCTAGCAAGACTGGGGGAGGGGAACAGTAC. Amino acids: CASKTGGGEQY. Given in full, the CDR3 is CASKTGGGEQYF.

Comment on this clone: Gene names follow the mouse nomenclature. The read finishes 1 residue shy of the CDR3 end, and the germline J gene is used to complete it. The chain has TRBV16 and TRBJ1-4; D gene unclear. The CDR3 extends over 13 amino acids. CDR1 is SGHSA and CDR2 is FRNQAP in the germline V gene. The V end was cut by 0 bases, the J end by 7 bases, with 6 bases between. The CDR3 spells CASSLDPAERLFF. CDR3 DNA, as far as it was read: TGTGCAAGCAGCTTAGATCCGGCCGAAAGATTATTT.

By proportion, this clone is medium-sized. The gene symbols are mouse symbols. The CDR3 bases that were read are TGTGCCAGCAGTCTGACAGGGGGCTCTGGAAATACGCTCTAT. It yields the protein CASSLTGGSGNTLY. The complete CDR3 protein is CASSLTGGSGNTLYF. The rearrangement joins TRBV26 to TRBJ1-3, with TRBD1 identical over 9 bases. With the read ending 1 residue before the CDR3 end, the germline J gene is used to fill in that end. The CDR3 is 15 residues long. Per the germline V gene, CDR1 is KGHPV and CDR2 is FQNQEV (reference sequence). The ends lost 2 bases at V and 1 base at J; junction bases unmatched: 0.

As concerns this clone: Gene names follow the mouse nomenclature. The read halts 1 residue ahead of the CDR3 end, with the missing end drawn from the germline J gene. The J gene is TRBJ2-3, the V gene TRBV12-1, with D possibly matching TRBD1 (6 bases). The V gene lost 2 bases and the J gene lost 1 base, with 6 bases spanning the gap. CDR3 length: 13 residues. In germline, CDR1 is SGHSN, CDR2 HYEKVE. CDR3 in amino acids: CASSRQGAETLYF. Partial CDR3 DNA: TGTGCCAGCTCTCGACAGGGTGCAGAAACGCTGTAT.

There are a few counts of this clone. Gene labels here are mouse ones. Read coverage stops 1 residue before the CDR3 terminus; the germline J gene supplies the remainder. The chain links TRBV3 to TRBJ2-7; the match to TRBD1 covers 8 bases. CDR1 is SNHLY, CDR2 FYNGKV, per germline (reference sequence). This CDR3 region has 12 residues. Unmatched junction bases numbered 4, after V lost 5 bases and J lost 7 bases. The covered CDR3 bases are TGTGCCAGCAGCACACAGGGGGGAGAACAGTAC. Protein sequence: CASSTQGGEQY. The full CDR3 sequence reads CASSTQGGEQYF.

A word on this clone: Gene and germline names: mouse. The read gets to within 1 residue of the CDR3 end, and the germline J gene fills in the rest. The chain couples TRBV31 to TRBJ1-4, with unresolved D. The V gene's germline CDR1 is GKSSPN and CDR2 SITVG. With 2 bases removed from V and 0 bases from J, the gap between germline ends came to 4 bases. The CDR3 has 13 amino acids. CDR3 protein: CAWSSVSNERLFF. The sequenced CDR3 bases are TGTGCCTGGAGTTCCGTTTCCAACGAAAGATTATTT.

By sample fraction, this clone is medium-sized. Mouse germline and gene names are used. The CDR3 end falls 1 residue outside the read, so it is completed with the germline J gene. The sample carries other DNA sequences with the same CDR3. The rearrangement joins TRBV14 to TRBJ2-7, with TRBD1 as a possible D gene (5 bases). V gave up 2 bases and J gave up 1 base, with 7 bases separating them. Per the germline V gene, CDR1 is SGHDT and CDR2 is FRDEAV. The CDR3 is 13 residues long. CDR3 bases read: TGTGCCAGCAGTTTGAGGGGTTCCTATGAACAGTAC. This encodes CASSLRGSYEQY. The whole CDR3 protein is CASSLRGSYEQYF. Complete variable domain (other parts from reference TRBV14 and TRBJ2-7): EAGVTQSPRYAVLQEGQAVSFWCDPISGHDTLYWYQQPRDQGPQLLVYFRDEAVIDNSQLPSDRFSAVRPKGTNSTLKIQSAKQGDTATYLCASSLRGSYEQYFGPGTRLTVL.

This clone occurred once. These gene names are mouse names. CDR3 protein: CASDPQPSQNTLYF. The CDR3 bases that were read are TGTGCCAGCGACCCTCAACCTAGTCAAAACACCTTGTAC. The rearrangement links TRBV26 to TRBJ2-4, with unresolved D. From the germline J gene comes the end of the CDR3, since the read stops 1 residue before it. The germline V gene encodes CDR1 KGHPV and CDR2 FQNQEV (reference sequence). The CDR3 runs to 14 residues. The V and J ends lost 8 bases and 0 bases respectively, with 12 bases between them.

Concerning this clone: Germline and genes: mouse. Sequencing ends 1 residue short of the CDR3 end; the germline J gene provides the rest. The V call is TRBV13-2, the J call TRBJ1-4; perhaps TRBD1 as D (6 bases). The CDR3 loop spans 14 amino acids. Germline CDR1 reads NNHNN; CDR2 reads SYGAGS (reference sequence). Trimming took 3 bases from V and 2 from J, leaving 8 bases between them. The part of the CDR3 DNA that was read is TGTGCCAGCGGTGTGGGACAATCCAACGAAAGATTATTT. Its translation is CASGVGQSNERLF. The CDR3 in its entirety is CASGVGQSNERLFF.

A remark on this clone: Mouse gene names apply. The read ends 1 residue shy of where the CDR3 ends; the end is completed using the germline J gene. This sequence joins TRBV12-2 and TRBJ1-1; D may be TRBD1 (6 bases). The germline V gene encodes CDR1 SGHLS and CDR2 HYDKME. Trimming shortened V by 0 bases and J by 10 bases, and 11 bases separated the two germline ends. The CDR3 has 12 amino acids. Here the CDR3 reads CASSLDRRGVFF. The DNA read from the CDR3 is TGTGCCAGCTCTCTCGACAGGAGGGGAGTCTTC.

This clone was seen a handful of times. Mouse names are used for the genes. The read ends 1 residue early relative to the CDR3; the germline J gene fills the gap. The chain joins TRBV31 to TRBJ1-2; 7 positions agree with TRBD1. The CDR3 extends over 14 amino acids. The J segment lost 4 bases and the V segment lost 0 bases, leaving 5 bases of the junction unmatched. Looked up from germline, CDR1 is GKSSPN and CDR2 is SITVG. CDR3 sequence reads: CAWSLEAGGSDYTF. Incomplete CDR3 DNA: TGTGCCTGGAGTCTAGAGGCAGGGGGCTCCGACTACACC.